This TCR beta chain was retrieved from a study of blood T cell repertoires in COVID-19. Study in general: Whether acute or convalescent, the COVID-19 samples came from the United States, Italy and Spain. T cells, B-cell-depleted T cells, or PBMCs supplied cDNA or gDNA.

Seattle patients were enrolled during active infection and followed longitudinally. Original analysis: Using reference gene primer amplification, nucleated cell counts were estimated. Data came from immunoSEQ multiplex PCR; TCRdb stores just in-frame clones and leaves some out. The DNA was the basis for D and trimming; V, J and clone size are from that table. Found here are 330,000 or so clones, roughly 87% of them singletons; the top ten hold roughly 9.9%. This CDR3 is 14 amino acids long. CDR1 and CDR2 from the germline V gene are MGHDK and SYGVNS. Unmatched junction bases numbered 7, after V lost 10 bases and J lost 9 bases.

Sequenced: peripheral blood. This clonotype was obtained from a man younger than 45 with COVID-19, enrolled during active disease. The gene calls are TRBV25-1 and TRBJ2-1; TRBD2 matches 15 bases. DNA for the CDR3: TGTGCCACCCGGACTAGCGGGAGGGCCAGTGAGCAGTTCTTC. Translating it yields CATRTSGRASEQFF.